Presented here are 27 T cell receptor beta chains from one specimen sequenced in a study of blood T cells in healthy people across ages. The use of a sample-barcoded 5' primer and a J-beta primer mix characterized a second PCR of about 7 to 12 cycles. Using its own MiXCR run on the 5' RACE reads, TCRdb lists one record per CDR3 protein. Of around 670,000 distinct CDR3 sequences listed, about 30% are singletons. Material: blood. These receptors all come from a woman of 80 years or more in good health.

This clonotype is a singleton in its sample. A much more abundant neighbour one base away suggests this may be a read error. The chain carries TRBV6-5 and TRBJ1-5, with D possibly being TRBD1 (5 bases). This CDR3 region has 16 residues. The germline CDR1 and CDR2 sequences are MNHEY and SVGAGI. V lost 5 bases and J 4 bases, leaving 18 bases between the germline ends. In nucleotides, the CDR3 is TGTGCCAGCAGTCGCGGGGCAGACAGTGGTAATCAGCCCCAGCATTTT. Amino acid sequence: CASSRGADSGNQPQHF.

J is TRBJ1-5 and V is TRBV2, with D possibly being TRBD1 (6 bases). The germline V and J ends were trimmed by 4 bases and 6 bases, with 16 bases remaining between them. Looked up from germline, CDR1 is SNHLY and CDR2 is FYNNEI. This CDR3 is built from 15 residues. DNA of the CDR3: TGTGCCAGCAGTGCCGGACAGTCTTCTTTTCAGCCCCAGCATTTT. Translating it yields CASSAGQSSFQPQHF.

This clonotype was recorded many times. The gene calls are TRBV7-3 and TRBJ2-1; TRBD2 agrees at 9 bases. The germline V gene has CDR1 SGHTA and CDR2 FQGTGA. The CDR3 is 16 residues long. The V segment lost 1 base and the J segment 1 base; nucleotides outside the gene matches: 2. CDR3 sequence reads: CASSLIAGGSYNEQFF. The CDR3 region has the DNA TGTGCCAGCAGCTTAATTGCGGGGGGGTCCTACAATGAGCAGTTCTTC.

Worth noting for this clonotype: One end of the junction does not line up with germline, which may come from a read error. The V call is TRBV5-5, the J call TRBJ2-7; a possible D gene is TRBD1 (6 bases). From germline, CDR1 is SGHKS and CDR2 YYEKEE (reference sequence). There are 14 residues in the CDR3. In DNA, the CDR3 is TGTGCCAGCAGCACCCTCGACAGGCCCTACGGGCAGTACTTC. It codes for CASSTLDRPYGQYF.

The chain links TRBV3-1 to TRBJ2-3; TRBD2 agrees at 16 bases. CDR3 length: 17 amino acids. Per the germline V gene, CDR1 is LGHDT and CDR2 is YNNKEL (reference sequence). V was clipped by 7 bases and J by 7 bases; unmatched bases: 11. CDR3 bases: TGTGCCAGCACCGAGTGGGGGACTAGCGGGGGGGCGAATACGCAGTATTTT. Translating gives CASTEWGTSGGANTQYF.

This chain joins TRBV7-9 and TRBJ1-4; TRBD1 agrees at 10 bases. The CDR3 has 15 amino acids. Germline V CDR1 and CDR2: SEHNR, FQNEAQ (reference sequence). Unmatched junction bases numbered 6, after V lost 5 bases and J lost 6 bases. The CDR3 protein is CASSIQTGGYEKLFF. CDR3 coding DNA: TGTGCCAGCAGCATACAGACAGGGGGCTATGAAAAACTGTTTTTT. Full variable domain (rest looked up from reference TRBV7-9 and TRBJ1-4): DTGVSQNPRHKITKRGQNVTFRCDPISEHNRLYWYRQTLGQGPEFLTYFQNEAQLEKSRLLSDRFSAERPKGSFSTLEIQRTEQGDSAMYLCASSIQTGGYEKLFFGSGTQLSVL.

This clonotype was recorded many times. V and J are TRBV7-2 and TRBJ2-5; weak D call: TRBD2 (6 bases). V gave up 4 bases and J gave up 7 bases, with 19 bases separating them. The CDR3 runs to 15 residues. In germline, CDR1 is SGHTA, CDR2 FQGNSA. The CDR3 is CASSSQGGEVGTQYF. DNA for the CDR3: TGTGCCAGCAGCTCGCAGGGAGGAGAGGTGGGGACCCAGTACTTC.

In DNA form, the CDR3 reads TGTGCCAGCAGGCGACAGGGGGTAGGTAATGAGCAGTTCTTC. Its protein product is CASRRQGVGNEQFF. V gene TRBV6-5 combines with J gene TRBJ2-1, with TRBD1 matching 9 bases. Germline-derived CDR1 and CDR2 are MNHEY and SVGAGI. The CDR3 runs 14 residues. The V gene end was trimmed by 6 bases and the J gene end by 7 bases; junction bases not matched to a gene: 7.

This clonotype showed up just a few times. A much more abundant neighbour one base away suggests this may be a read error. J is TRBJ2-7 and V is TRBV6-2 or TRBV6-3; D gene uncertain. Germline V CDR1 and CDR2: MNHEY, SVGEGT. The CDR3 sequence is 15 residues long. Trimming pared 6 bases from V and 7 bases from J, leaving 22 bases between. CDR3 sequence: CASSTPRTQHNEQYF. The CDR3 bases are TGTGCCAGCAGCACACCCCGAACCCAACACAATGAGCAGTACTTC.

Regarding this clonotype: A read error may be the cause here, since a much bigger clone is one base away. The J gene is TRBJ2-6, the V gene TRBV14; 8 bases agree with TRBD1. Germline values: CDR1 SGHDN, CDR2 FVKESK. This CDR3 contains 14 residues. The CDR3 nucleotides read TGTGCCAGCAGCTGGGCAGGGGGCCCCAACGTCCGGACTTTC. It specifies CASSWAGGPNVRTF.

The rearrangement uses TRBV7-9 and TRBJ2-1, with a possible D match to TRBD2 (5 bases). Germline CDR1 is SEHNR and CDR2 is FQNEAQ (reference sequence). V was trimmed by 1 base and J by 9 bases, leaving 13 bases between them. The CDR3 is 14 amino acids. CDR3 bases: TGTGCCAGCAGCTTAGACGGGGTCCGGGTTGAGCAGTTCTTC. Translating gives CASSLDGVRVEQFF.

This clonotype was seen more than once but under ten times. The gene calls are TRBV4-1 and TRBJ2-1, with 9 bases lining up with TRBD2. Germline CDR1 is MGHRA and CDR2 is YSYEKL. The length of the CDR3 is 16 residues. The V and J ends lost 4 bases and 9 bases, in that order; junction bases with no gene match: 13. The DNA for the CDR3 is TGCGCCAGCAGCCCAGCGGGGCGGGGGGGCCTCACTGAGCAGTTCTTC. Translating gives CASSPAGRGGLTEQFF.

In this sample, this clonotype turned up many times. The rearrangement joins TRBV18 to TRBJ1-2, with TRBD1 identical over 7 bases. Per the germline V gene, CDR1 is KGHSH and CDR2 is LQKENI. With 1 base clipped from V and 1 base from J, the junction kept 9 bases outside the gene matches. This CDR3 spans 17 amino acids. CDR3 amino acids: CASSPLNVQGINYGYTF. For the CDR3, the DNA is TGTGCCAGCTCACCACTAAACGTACAGGGGATTAACTATGGCTACACCTTC.

This clonotype has a count of ten or more. This chain connects TRBV4-1 to TRBJ2-3; 7 nucleotides agree with TRBD1. This CDR3 comprises 13 residues. V lost 4 bases to trimming and J lost 5 bases; unmatched junction nucleotides: 3. Per germline, CDR1 MGHRA and CDR2 YSYEKL. CDR3 in amino acids: CASSPQGEDTQYF. The CDR3 DNA follows: TGCGCCAGCAGCCCCCAGGGGGAAGATACGCAGTATTTT.

This clonotype was counted many times. The rearrangement joins TRBV5-6 to TRBJ1-5; TRBD1 agrees at 9 bases. The CDR3 spans 15 residues. V was pared by 3 bases and J by 6 bases, with 7 bases of the junction left unmatched. The germline gives CDR1 SGHDT, CDR2 YYEEEE. CDR3 DNA: TGTGCCAGCAGCTACCGGGACAGGGACGCTCAGCCCCAGCATTTT. It yields the protein CASSYRDRDAQPQHF.

This clonotype was found a few times. The J gene is TRBJ2-7, the V gene TRBV13, with TRBD1 matching 7 bases. CDR3 length: 18 amino acids. Germline V CDR1 and CDR2: PRHDT, FYEKMQ (reference sequence). J gave up 4 bases and V 3 bases, and 18 bases lay outside the gene matches. In DNA, the CDR3 is TGTGCCAGCAGCTTGAGTTCTAGTTGGACAGGACGTTTTTACGAGCAGTACTTC. Protein sequence: CASSLSSSWTGRFYEQYF.

Details on this clonotype: Possible read error: a much larger clone is one base away. This chain connects TRBV7-2 to TRBJ1-2; 8 bases are a match to TRBD1. With V trimmed by 1 base and J by 4 bases, 8 bases remained unmatched. The CDR3 has 16 amino acids. Germline-derived CDR1 and CDR2 are SGHTA and FQGNSA. CDR3 in DNA: TGTGCCAGCAGCTTAGATGCATTGGGGACAGGCTATGGCTACACCTTC. Amino acid sequence: CASSLDALGTGYGYTF.

This clonotype has more than one count but fewer than ten. This chain links TRBV4-3 with TRBJ2-2; D tentatively fits TRBD1 or TRBD2 (5 bases each). This CDR3 comprises 15 residues. V was cut by 1 base and J by 6 bases, with 12 bases left in between. The germline V gene encodes CDR1 LGHNA and CDR2 YSLEER. CDR3 nucleotides: TGCGCCAGCAGCCAAGTTCAAGGGACGTCCGGGGAGCTGTTTTTT. As protein: CASSQVQGTSGELFF.

This clonotype was counted a few times. V usage is TRBV3-1 and J usage is TRBJ2-1; 8 nucleotides line up with TRBD2. The V gene end was trimmed by 7 bases and the J gene end by 13 bases; junction bases not matched to a gene: 21. Germline V lookup: CDR1 LGHDT, CDR2 YNNKEL (reference sequence). The CDR3 is 16 residues long. The CDR3 is CASTLRGLDARETQFF. The CDR3 DNA is TGTGCCAGCACCCTCCGGGGACTAGACGCGCGAGAGACCCAGTTCTTC.

Turning to this clonotype: A much larger clone differs from this one at a single base, so this may be a read error. The genes are TRBV5-1 and TRBJ2-2, with 8 bases fitting TRBD1. The CDR3 covers 14 residues. CDR1 SGHRS and CDR2 YFSETQ come from the germline V gene. The CDR3 sequence is CASMGTGLTGVLFF. The DNA for the CDR3 is TGCGCCAGCATGGGGACAGGATTAACCGGGGTGCTGTTTTTT.

The sample holds many counts of this clonotype. The chain employs TRBV12-3 or TRBV12-4 and TRBJ1-6; D gene unclear. V was shortened by 10 bases and J by 4 bases, with 11 bases between the two germline ends. There are 13 residues in the CDR3. The chain's CDR3 is CAIGEAYNSPLHF. CDR3 bases: TGTGCCATCGGCGAGGCGTATAATTCACCCCTCCACTTT.

This clonotype was detected ten times or more. The genes are TRBV7-8 and TRBJ1-6; 9 bases line up with TRBD1. The CDR3 contains 15 residues. With V trimmed by 5 bases and J by 9 bases, 8 bases remained unmatched. Germline CDR1 reads SGHVS; CDR2 reads FQNEAQ. The CDR3 DNA sequence: TGTGCCAGCAGCACCGGGACAGGGTTAGGTTCACCCCTCCACTTT. Encoded protein: CASSTGTGLGSPLHF.

This clonotype has ten or more counts. The V and J genes are TRBV20-1 and TRBJ2-5, with 9 bases matching TRBD2. The CDR3 runs 15 residues. Germline CDR1 is DFQATT and CDR2 is SNEGSKA (reference sequence). V was clipped by 6 bases and J by 4 bases; unmatched bases: 12. CDR3 in amino acids: CSANRGAGGRETQYF. The CDR3 region has the DNA TGCAGTGCCAACCGAGGGGCGGGGGGGAGAGAGACCCAGTACTTC.

This clonotype was seen a single time. Given a much more abundant clone one base away, this may be a read error. This chain connects TRBV7-8 to TRBJ2-7; 12 bases are shared with TRBD2. This CDR3 comprises 16 residues. Germline V gives CDR1 SGHVS, CDR2 FQNEAQ. CDR3 sequence (DNA): TGTGCCAGCAACTTAGAGCTAGCGGGGGGGCCAAACGAGCAGTACTTC. This encodes CASNLELAGGPNEQYF.

This clonotype was seen many times. The CDR3 DNA reads TGTGCCAGCAGCGTCAGGTCGGGCACTGAAGCTTTCTTT. Translating it yields CASSVRSGTEAFF. J is TRBJ1-1 and V is TRBV7-2, with no clear D. The CDR3 is made up of 13 amino acids. Germline assignment: CDR1 SGHTA and CDR2 FQGNSA. Trimming took off 5 bases at V and 4 bases at J, with 11 bases between the two ends. The variable domain in full, with the rest retrieved from reference TRBV7-2 and TRBJ1-1, is GAGVSQSPSNKVTEKGKDVELRCDPISGHTALYWYRQSLGQGLEFLIYFQGNSAPDKSGLPSDRFSAERTGGSVSTLTIQRTQQEDSAVYLCASSVRSGTEAFFGQGTRLTVV.

This clonotype occurred many times. The chain uses TRBV30 and TRBJ2-3, with D tentatively TRBD1 (5 bases). Germline CDR1 and CDR2: GTSNPN and SVGIG (reference sequence). The ends were cut back, 3 bases at V and 0 bases at J, with 7 bases in the middle. This CDR3 is 13 amino acids long. CDR3 sequence (DNA): TGTGCCTGGAGGACAGCTAGCACAGATACGCAGTATTTT. Translation gives CAWRTASTDTQYF.

This clonotype was counted at least ten times. The V and J genes are TRBV6-2 or TRBV6-3 and TRBJ1-6; no clear D gene. CDR3 length equals 15 residues. The germline gives CDR1 MNHEY, CDR2 SVGEGT. With 5 bases removed from V and 5 bases from J, the gap between germline ends came to 13 bases. The CDR3 nucleotides read TGTGCCAGCAGTAAACTCCGGTCGAATAATTCACCCCTCCACTTT. It codes for CASSKLRSNNSPLHF.